This T cell receptor (beta chain) was retrieved from a study of shared clonotypes between healthy human individuals. Measured with immunoSEQ multiplex PCR; TCRdb has only the in-frame clones, and not every one. The top ten clones hold 0.3% to 0.4% of a sample with approximately 2,000,000 clones, about 90% of them seen once. Germline V gives CDR1 SGHAT, CDR2 FQNNGV. The CDR3 loop spans 16 amino acids. V dropped 6 bases and J dropped 3; count of bases not matched to a gene: 8. The V gene is TRBV11-2, the J gene TRBJ2-2; TRBD1 matches at 9 bases. The receptor's source is a man between 18 and 29 years old in good health. Some clones in this sample may be carry-over from other donors' samples. The source material was naive CD4+ T cells from PBMCs. Subset: CD45RA+ positively selected. CDR3: CASRATGGMDTGELFF. For the CDR3, the DNA is TGTGCCAGCAGAGCGACAGGGGGTATGGACACCGGGGAGCTGTTTTTT.